The entry that follows covers one TCR beta chain sequence. Study processing details: Amplification with reference gene primers provided the estimates of nucleated cell counts. Clones were read by immunoSEQ multiplex PCR, and TCRdb kept only the in-frame ones, dropping some. Clone size and V and J calls were adopted from that table, with D and trimming inferred from the DNA. The profile shows roughly 500,000 clones, around nine tenths of them singletons. This entry belongs to a study of blood T cell repertoires in COVID-19. The overall study: Nucleic acid was either cDNA or gDNA, and it came from T cells, B-cell-depleted T cells, or PBMCs.

V was clipped by 0 bases and J by 7 bases, with 10 bases between them. Germline assignment: CDR1 MGHRA and CDR2 YSYEKL. The CDR3 has 14 amino acids. Donors were grouped by their self-reported clinical history. All recovered Cohort 3 donors got two negative PCRs, got clearance, or saw symptom resolution. Specimen: PBMCs or T cells enriched from blood (not recorded which). The origin of this receptor is a woman aged 35 to 49 who had recovered from COVID-19. This sequence joins TRBV4-1 and TRBJ1-5; no firm D call. The chain's CDR3 is CASSQDVRSQPQHF. Written as DNA, the CDR3 is TGCGCCAGCAGCCAAGATGTCAGGTCGCAGCCCCAGCATTTT.